The 12 T cell receptor beta chains in this list originate from one sample, sequenced in a study of monozygotic twins with inflammatory bowel disease. TCRdb re-called the 5' RACE reads; every CDR3 protein appears as one record, without DNA. In all, the sample yields approximately 150,000 distinct CDR3 sequences. Sequenced sample: blood. The receptors stem from a human donor with ulcerative colitis or Crohn's disease, or a healthy co-twin of an affected twin (not recorded which).

V is TRBV29-1 and J is TRBJ2-1. CDR1 is SQVTM and CDR2 is ANQGSEA in the germline V gene. This CDR3 region has 14 residues. CDR3: CSVVEGSSYNEQFF.

The J gene is TRBJ2-7, the V gene TRBV7-2; there is no DNA to check the TCRdb D call of TRBD1. The CDR3 sequence is 14 residues long. Germline loops: CDR1 SGHTA, CDR2 FQGNSA. CDR3 loop: CASSPQGAPYEQYF.

The CDR3 sequence: CASSLAQSSGGPSDTQYF. V gene TRBV5-1 combines with J gene TRBJ2-3; checking the TCRdb D call of TRBD2 is not possible without DNA. Germline loops: CDR1 SGHRS, CDR2 YFSETQ. CDR3 size: 18 residues.

This chain connects TRBV9 to TRBJ2-3; with no DNA, the TCRdb D assignment of TRBD2 cannot be verified. Germline V lookup: CDR1 SGDLS, CDR2 YYNGEE. This CDR3 spans 17 amino acids. CDR3 sequence: CASSVGLAGGITDTQYF. Combining the CDR3 with reference TRBV9 and TRBJ2-3 gives the whole variable domain DSGVTQTPKHLITATGQRVTLRCSPRSGDLSVYWYQQSLDQGLQFLIQYYNGEERAKGNILERFSAQQFPDLHSELNLSSLELGDSALYFCASSVGLAGGITDTQYFGPGTRLTVL.

This rearrangement joins TRBV13 to TRBJ1-2; TCRdb indicates TRBD1, and absent DNA this call remains unverified. From germline, CDR1 is PRHDT and CDR2 FYEKMQ (reference sequence). This CDR3 has 14 amino acids. The CDR3 here is CASSLLQGYGGYTF.

V gene TRBV7-2 combines with J gene TRBJ1-1. Germline V gene sequence: CDR1 SGHTA, CDR2 FQGNSA. CDR3 length: 12 residues. Here the CDR3 reads CASSLARDEAFF.

This chain connects TRBV2 to TRBJ1-3. The CDR3 has 14 amino acids. From germline, CDR1 is SNHLY and CDR2 FYNNEI. The CDR3 sequence: CASIGLSLGNTIYF.

The chain couples TRBV12-3 or TRBV12-4 to TRBJ2-3; TCRdb names TRBD1, which stays unverified in the absence of DNA. There are 14 residues in the CDR3. CDR3: CASSLNRLADTQYF.

V is TRBV15 and J is TRBJ1-4; TCRdb returns TRBD1, unconfirmable since there is no DNA. The CDR3 is 16 residues long. The germline gives CDR1 LNHNV, CDR2 YYDKDF (reference sequence). The CDR3 here is CATSRAPGSTNEKLFF.

V is TRBV5-8 and J is TRBJ1-6; without DNA, the TCRdb call of TRBD1 cannot be checked. The CDR3 contains 16 residues. The germline V gene has CDR1 SGHTS and CDR2 YDEGEE. This CDR3 is CASSIYRESGRSPLHF.

The chain carries TRBV7-2 and TRBJ1-2; TCRdb calls TRBD1, which cannot be checked without DNA. The CDR3 covers 15 residues. Germline CDR1 reads SGHTA; CDR2 reads FQGNSA. This CDR3 reads CASSSDRAIDYGYTF.

This chain uses TRBV7-2 with TRBJ2-5; TCRdb selects TRBD2, and the lack of DNA leaves this call unchecked. The CDR3 has 16 residues. Germline loops: CDR1 SGHTA, CDR2 FQGNSA. The CDR3 sequence is CASSFLSGGAGETQYF. The variable domain in full, completed from reference TRBV7-2 and TRBJ2-5, reads GAGVSQSPSNKVTEKGKDVELRCDPISGHTALYWYRQSLGQGLEFLIYFQGNSAPDKSGLPSDRFSAERTGGSVSTLTIQRTQQEDSAVYLCASSFLSGGAGETQYFGPGTRLLVL.